A single sample is the source of the 16 T cell receptor beta chains below, sequenced in a study of blood T cell repertoires in COVID-19. Sequenced by immunoSEQ multiplex PCR; TCRdb stores in-frame clones only, minus some. The sample yields around 280,000 clones, roughly 87% seen once. The sequenced sample was peripheral blood. The receptors originated from a woman aged 50 to 60 who had recovered from COVID-19.

The DNA of the CDR3 is TGCGCCAGCAGCCAACAAGCGGGAGGGCTTTTTGTTTACGAGCAGTACTTC. This gives the protein CASSQQAGGLFVYEQYF. The chain uses TRBV5-1 and TRBJ2-7, with TRBD2 matching 10 bases. Germline trimming cut 4 bases from V and 4 bases from J; bases unmatched to any gene: 14. The germline V gene encodes CDR1 SGHRS and CDR2 YFSETQ. CDR3 length: 17 residues.

The chain joins TRBV2 to TRBJ2-1, with TRBD1 as a possible D gene (7 bases). The CDR3 has 11 amino acids. The germline V gene has CDR1 SNHLY and CDR2 FYNNEI. The CDR3 DNA reads TGTAGGGGGCCCGGGGGCAATGAGCAGTTCTTC. Its translation is CRGPGGNEQFF.

CDR3 nucleotide sequence: TGTGCCAGCTCAACTAGACAGGGGGCATCTGATGGCTACACCTTC. This encodes CASSTRQGASDGYTF. The chain links TRBV18 to TRBJ1-2; 10 bases are shared with TRBD1. This CDR3 has 15 amino acids. Germline loops: CDR1 KGHSH, CDR2 LQKENI. V was clipped by 5 bases and J by 6 bases; unmatched bases: 9.

V is TRBV5-1 and J is TRBJ2-1; D is unclear. Germline CDR1 SGHRS, CDR2 YFSETQ. The CDR3 is 13 amino acids. V lost 5 bases, J lost 5 bases, and 11 bases lay in between. Here the CDR3 reads CASSRNLDNEQFF. The CDR3 DNA reads as TGCGCCAGCAGTCGCAATCTAGACAATGAGCAGTTCTTC.

The chain couples TRBV6-2 or TRBV6-3 to TRBJ2-5; 10 bases match TRBD2. The CDR3 covers 19 residues. The V segment lost 4 bases and the J segment 4 bases; nucleotides outside the gene matches: 18. Per the germline V gene, CDR1 is MNHEY and CDR2 is SVGEGT. CDR3 DNA: TGTGCCAGCAGTTTGCTCACGTATGGGAGCGGGGGGGCCCTAGAGACCCAGTACTTC. Translated, it gives CASSLLTYGSGGALETQYF.

This clone was found a few times. V gene TRBV7-2 combines with J gene TRBJ1-1; the D is unclear. Trimming stripped 1 base from V and 3 bases from J, with 6 bases between. CDR3 length: 13 amino acids. Per germline, CDR1 SGHTA and CDR2 FQGNSA. The CDR3 bases are TGTGCCAGCAGCTTAGAACGGTACACTGAAGCTTTCTTT. It codes for CASSLERYTEAFF.

The gene calls are TRBV11-2 and TRBJ2-1; the D gene is possibly TRBD2 (5 bases). CDR3 size: 14 residues. Trimming shortened V by 3 bases and J by 3 bases, and 9 bases separated the two germline ends. The germline gives CDR1 SGHAT, CDR2 FQNNGV. Here the CDR3 DNA reads TGTGCCAGCAGCTTTAACGGGAACTACAATGAGCAGTTCTTC. Amino acid sequence: CASSFNGNYNEQFF. Drawing the rest from reference TRBV11-2 and TRBJ2-1, the complete variable domain is EAGVAQSPRYKIIEKRQSVAFWCNPISGHATLYWYQQILGQGPKLLIQFQNNGVVDDSQLPKDRFSAERLKGVDSTLKIQPAKLEDSAVYLCASSFNGNYNEQFFGPGTRLTVL.

This rearrangement joins TRBV5-6 to TRBJ1-6; tentative D call: TRBD1 (5 bases). V was pared by 1 base and J by 7 bases, with 15 bases between. Germline V CDR1 and CDR2: SGHDT, YYEEEE. CDR3 length: 16 amino acids. The DNA of the CDR3 is TGTGCCAGCAGCTTGTTCGGGCGGGGCTGGAATTCACCCCTCCACTTT. This encodes CASSLFGRGWNSPLHF.

This clone was observed a single time. This chain links TRBV19 with TRBJ1-1; D might be TRBD1 (6 bases). V lost 0 bases and J lost 0, with 23 bases in between. This CDR3 is 20 amino acids long. From germline, CDR1 is LNHDA and CDR2 SQIVND (reference sequence). In DNA form, the CDR3 reads TGTGCCAGTAGTATAGATCTCGCGACACAAACAGGGTCAATGAACACTGAAGCTTTCTTT. Its protein is CASSIDLATQTGSMNTEAFF.

On this clone itself: Sequence at one end of the junction differs from germline and may be a read error. The chain uses TRBV9 and TRBJ2-7; 8 bases agree with TRBD2. The CDR3 sequence is 15 residues long. CDR1 is SGDLS and CDR2 is YYNGEE in the germline V gene. The CDR3 loop reads CARSVAGGGGYEQYF. As DNA, the CDR3 is TGTGCCCGCAGCGTAGCCGGGGGGGGCGGGTACGAGCAGTACTTC. Using reference TRBV9 and TRBJ2-7 for the parts outside the CDR3, the full variable domain is DSGVTQTPKHLITATGQRVTLRCSPRSGDLSVYWYQQSLDQGLQFLIQYYNGEERAKGNILERFSAQQFPDLHSELNLSSLELGDSALYFCARSVAGGGGYEQYFGPGTRLTVT.

This rearrangement joins TRBV11-2 to TRBJ1-1; 10 bases match TRBD1. The CDR3 is made up of 16 amino acids. J lost 4 bases, V lost 3 bases, and 8 bases had no gene match. Germline CDR1 reads SGHAT; CDR2 reads FQNNGV. The CDR3: CASSFRRGQGPTEAFF. Written as DNA, the CDR3 is TGTGCCAGCAGCTTTCGCCGGGGACAGGGGCCCACTGAAGCTTTCTTT.

The genes are TRBV19 and TRBJ1-5; 7 bases line up with TRBD1. The germline V gene encodes CDR1 LNHDA and CDR2 SQIVND (reference sequence). V was clipped by 6 bases and J by 0 bases; unmatched bases: 5. The CDR3 extends over 15 amino acids. This CDR3 reads CASRDRETSNQPQHF. The CDR3 region has the DNA TGTGCCAGTAGAGACAGGGAAACTAGCAATCAGCCCCAGCATTTT. The entire variable domain, with the rest obtained from reference TRBV19 and TRBJ1-5, is as follows: DGGITQSPKYLFRKEGQNVTLSCEQNLNHDAMYWYRQDPGQGLRLIYYSQIVNDFQKGDIAEGYSVSREKKESFPLTVTSAQKNPTAFYLCASRDRETSNQPQHFGDGTRLSIL.

The CDR3 loop is CASTLLTGGPTGELFF. The DNA for the CDR3 is TGTGCCAGCACCCTTCTAACCGGGGGGCCCACCGGGGAGCTGTTTTTT. V is TRBV11-2 and J is TRBJ2-2; the D gene is possibly TRBD2 (7 bases). Trimming stripped 7 bases from V and 4 bases from J, with 19 bases between. CDR3 length equals 16 residues. Germline lookup yields CDR1 SGHAT and CDR2 FQNNGV.

This rearrangement joins TRBV5-8 to TRBJ1-1; D remains ambiguous. Germline V lookup: CDR1 SGHTS, CDR2 YDEGEE. This CDR3 has 14 residues. V lost 4 bases to trimming and J lost 3 bases, with 13 bases between them. CDR3 in amino acids: CASSPGPGYTEAFF. As DNA, the CDR3 is TGTGCCAGCAGCCCTGGCCCCGGGTACACTGAAGCTTTCTTT.

This clone was observed a handful of times. The rearrangement joins TRBV6-5 to TRBJ1-1; the D is unclear. The germline V gene has CDR1 MNHEY and CDR2 SVGAGI. The CDR3 is made up of 13 amino acids. The V gene lost 5 bases and the J gene lost 2 bases, with 9 bases spanning the gap. In nucleotides, the CDR3 is TGTGCCAGCAGTCTCCGGGAAAACACTGAAGCTTTCTTT. It encodes CASSLRENTEAFF.

The genes are TRBV7-9 and TRBJ1-2; TRBD1 is a possible D gene (5 bases). This CDR3 contains 13 residues. CDR1 is SEHNR, CDR2 FQNEAQ, per germline (reference sequence). Trimming stripped 2 bases from V and 4 bases from J, with 8 bases between. The CDR3 bases are TGTGCCAGCAGCTTAACAGGAGCCTATGGCTACACCTTC. Protein sequence: CASSLTGAYGYTF. Full variable domain (missing parts from reference TRBV7-9 and TRBJ1-2): DTGVSQNPRHKITKRGQNVTFRCDPISEHNRLYWYRQTLGQGPEFLTYFQNEAQLEKSRLLSDRFSAERPKGSFSTLEIQRTEQGDSAMYLCASSLTGAYGYTFGSGTRLTVV.